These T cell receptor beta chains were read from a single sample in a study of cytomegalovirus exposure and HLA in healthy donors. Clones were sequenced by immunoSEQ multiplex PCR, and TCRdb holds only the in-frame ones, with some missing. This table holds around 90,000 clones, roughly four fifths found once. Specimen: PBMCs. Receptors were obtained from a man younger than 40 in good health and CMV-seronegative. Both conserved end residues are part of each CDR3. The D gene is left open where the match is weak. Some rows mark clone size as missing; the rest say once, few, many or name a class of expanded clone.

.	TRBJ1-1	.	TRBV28	CASSRRTPEAFF	TGTGCCAGCAGTCGACGGACACCAGAAGCTTTCTTT
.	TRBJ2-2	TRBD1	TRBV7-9	CASSLRSDRGMPNTGELFF	TGTGCCAGCAGCTTGCGGTCGGACAGGGGAATGCCGAACACCGGGGAGCTGTTTTTT
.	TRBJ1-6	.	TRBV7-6	CASTPYISGGEVGSPLHF	TGTGCCAGCACGCCTTACATTTCGGGTGGGGAGGTCGGTTCACCCCTCCACTTT
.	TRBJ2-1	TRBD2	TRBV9	CASSTSGGAYNEQFF	TGTGCCAGCAGCACTAGCGGGGGGGCCTACAATGAGCAGTTCTTC
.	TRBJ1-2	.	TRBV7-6	CASSLDQGYGYTF	TGTGCCAGCAGCTTAGATCAGGGTTACGGCTACACCTTC
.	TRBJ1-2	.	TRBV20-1	CSARQLDGYTF	TGCAGTGCCAGACAGCTAGATGGCTACACCTTC
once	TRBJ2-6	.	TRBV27	CASSLSRSGANVLTF	TGTGCCAGCAGTTTATCGCGCTCTGGGGCCAACGTCCTGACTTTC
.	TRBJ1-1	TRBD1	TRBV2	CASRQDRDTEAFF	TGTGCCAGCAGACAGGACAGGGACACTGAAGCTTTCTTT
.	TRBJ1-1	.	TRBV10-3	CAISESGGNTEAFF	TGTGCCATCAGTGAGTCGGGGGGAAACACTGAAGCTTTCTTT
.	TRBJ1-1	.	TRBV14	CASSQDRARNTEAFF	TGTGCCAGCAGCCAAGACAGGGCCAGGAACACTGAAGCTTTCTTT
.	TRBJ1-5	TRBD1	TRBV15	CATSRATGVPNQPQHF	TGTGCCACCAGCAGGGCTACAGGGGTTCCCAATCAGCCCCAGCATTTT
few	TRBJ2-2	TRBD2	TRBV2	CASSYEAGGTGELFF	TGTGCCAGCAGTTATGAAGCGGGAGGGACCGGGGAGCTGTTTTTT
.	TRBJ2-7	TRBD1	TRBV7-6	CASSLDNTGTGAYEQYF	TGTGCCAGCAGCTTAGATAACACCGGTACAGGGGCCTACGAGCAGTACTTC
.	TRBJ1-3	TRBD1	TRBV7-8	CASSLDRGPGNTIYF	TGTGCCAGCAGCTTAGACAGGGGGCCTGGAAACACCATATATTTT
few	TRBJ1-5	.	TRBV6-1	CASSGFLGVAEDSNQPQHF	TGTGCCAGCAGTGGGTTTCTCGGGGTGGCAGAAGATAGCAATCAGCCCCAGCATTTT
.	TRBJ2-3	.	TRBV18	CASSPAVRTDTQYF	TGTGCCAGCTCACCCGCGGTTAGGACAGATACGCAGTATTTT
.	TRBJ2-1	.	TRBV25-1	CASSPYPAGELNEQFF	TGTGCCAGCAGCCCGTATCCGGCAGGGGAATTGAATGAGCAGTTCTTC
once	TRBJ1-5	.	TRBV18	CASSPSSGRDQPQHF	TGTGCCAGCTCACCAAGCTCCGGGAGGGACCAGCCCCAGCATTTT
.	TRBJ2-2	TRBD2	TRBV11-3	CASSLDMLAVGTGELFF	TGTGCCAGCAGCTTAGACATGCTAGCGGTCGGCACCGGGGAGCTGTTTTTT
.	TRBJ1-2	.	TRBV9	CASSPDLGAYNGYTF	TGTGCCAGCAGCCCAGATTTAGGGGCGTATAATGGCTACACCTTC
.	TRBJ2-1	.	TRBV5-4	CASSLDTSEQFF	TGTGCCAGCAGCTTGGATACTAGCGAGCAGTTCTTC
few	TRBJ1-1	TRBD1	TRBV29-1	CSVYLRDRMNTEAFF	TGCAGCGTCTATTTGCGGGACAGGATGAACACTGAAGCTTTCTTT
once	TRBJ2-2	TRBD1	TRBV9	CASSVGQGITGELFF	TGTGCCAGCAGCGTCGGACAGGGGATCACCGGGGAGCTGTTTTTT
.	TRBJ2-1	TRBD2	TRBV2	CASRGSPPGLVYNEQFF	TGTGCCAGCAGGGGGAGTCCGCCGGGACTAGTTTACAATGAGCAGTTCTTC
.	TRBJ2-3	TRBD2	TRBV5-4	CASSFGAGGTDTQYF	TGTGCCAGCAGCTTTGGGGCGGGGGGCACAGATACGCAGTATTTT
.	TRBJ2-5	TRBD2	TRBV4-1	CASSPKGAGGLKETQYF	TGCGCCAGCAGTCCGAAGGGAGCGGGGGGATTAAAAGAGACCCAGTACTTC
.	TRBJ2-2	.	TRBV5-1	CASSATQANTGELFF	TGCGCCAGCAGCGCAACACAAGCGAACACCGGGGAGCTGTTTTTT
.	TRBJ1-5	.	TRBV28	CASSLAGAGGQPQHF	TGTGCCAGCAGTTTGGCGGGGGCGGGAGGTCAGCCCCAGCATTTT
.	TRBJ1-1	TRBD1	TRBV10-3	CAISDFGQGMNTEAFF	TGTGCCATCAGTGATTTTGGACAGGGGATGAACACTGAAGCTTTCTTT
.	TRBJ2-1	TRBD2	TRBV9	CASSVGTSVYQNPNEQFF	TGTGCCAGCAGCGTGGGGACTAGCGTCTATCAGAACCCCAATGAGCAGTTCTTC
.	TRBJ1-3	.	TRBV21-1	CASRTGGAGNTIYF	TGTGCCAGCAGGACAGGGGGGGCTGGAAACACCATATATTTT
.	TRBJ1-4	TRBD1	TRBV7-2	CASSLGGTGGKEKLFF	TGTGCCAGCAGCTTAGGGGGGACAGGGGGAAAGGAAAAACTGTTTTTT
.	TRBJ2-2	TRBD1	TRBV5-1	CASTTGTGVAGELFF	TGCGCCAGCACCACCGGGACAGGGGTGGCCGGGGAGCTGTTTTTT
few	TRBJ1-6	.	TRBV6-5	CASSRGSSYNSPLHF	TGTGCCAGCAGTAGAGGCAGCTCCTATAATTCACCCCTCCACTTT
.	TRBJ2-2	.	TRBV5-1	CASSSGATNTGELFF	TGCGCCAGCAGCTCCGGAGCTACCAACACCGGGGAGCTGTTTTTT
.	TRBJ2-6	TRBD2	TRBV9	CASSVVRGEGANVLTF	TGTGCCAGCAGCGTAGTTCGGGGGGAAGGGGCCAACGTCCTGACTTTC
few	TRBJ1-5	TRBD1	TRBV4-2	CASSQGGQGDDQPQHF	TGTGCCAGCAGCCAAGGCGGACAGGGCGACGATCAGCCCCAGCATTTT
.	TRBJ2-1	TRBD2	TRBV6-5	CASSVTSGRAGEQFF	TGTGCCAGCAGTGTGACTAGCGGGAGGGCAGGTGAGCAGTTCTTC
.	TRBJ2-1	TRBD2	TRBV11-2	CASRTGLAGPNEQFF	TGTGCCAGCAGGACGGGACTAGCGGGACCCAATGAGCAGTTCTTC
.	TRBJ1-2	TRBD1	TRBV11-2	CASSSAPTGGDYGYTF	TGTGCCAGCAGCTCCGCGCCAACAGGGGGCGACTATGGCTACACCTTC
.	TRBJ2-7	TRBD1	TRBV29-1	CSVQGVYEQYF	TGCAGCGTACAGGGGGTCTACGAGCAGTACTTC
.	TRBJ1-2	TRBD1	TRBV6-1	CASSEQRRTGGYYGYTF	TGTGCCAGCAGTGAACAACGACGGACAGGGGGTTACTATGGCTACACCTTC
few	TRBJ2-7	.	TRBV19	CASSIGGSYEQYF	TGTGCCAGTAGTATCGGGGGCTCCTACGAGCAGTACTTC
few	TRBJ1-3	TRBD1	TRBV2	CASRPGQQTSGNTIYF	TGTGCCAGCAGGCCGGGACAGCAAACCTCTGGAAACACCATATATTTT
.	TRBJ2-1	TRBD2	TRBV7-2	CASSLDWSSGGAGNEQFF	TGTGCCAGCAGCTTAGATTGGTCTAGCGGGGGGGCCGGGAATGAGCAGTTCTTC
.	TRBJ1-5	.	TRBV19	CASSIDRGSGPQHF	TGTGCCAGTAGTATAGATAGGGGGTCGGGGCCCCAGCATTTT
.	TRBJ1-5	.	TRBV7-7	CASSLGIGDPQHF	TGTGCCAGCAGCTTAGGAATAGGAGATCCCCAGCATTTT
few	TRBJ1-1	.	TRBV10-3	CAISESEGRDTEAFF	TGTGCCATCAGTGAGTCGGAGGGTAGGGACACTGAAGCTTTCTTT
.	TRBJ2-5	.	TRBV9	CASSASLEETQYF	TGTGCCAGCAGCGCCTCTCTAGAGGAGACCCAGTACTTC
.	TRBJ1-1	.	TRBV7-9	CASSLGAENTEAFF	TGTGCCAGCAGCTTAGGCGCGGAAAACACTGAAGCTTTCTTT
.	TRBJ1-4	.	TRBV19	CASSPLTSRDEKLFF	TGTGCCAGTAGCCCCCTCACGAGTCGAGATGAAAAACTGTTTTTT
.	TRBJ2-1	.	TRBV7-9	CASSLESNEQFF	TGTGCCAGCAGCTTAGAGAGCAATGAGCAGTTCTTC
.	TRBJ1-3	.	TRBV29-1	CSVEDRSDKYSGNTIYF	TGCAGCGTTGAAGACCGGTCCGACAAATACTCTGGAAACACCATATATTTT
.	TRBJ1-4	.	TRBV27	CASSSSTGYNEKLFF	.
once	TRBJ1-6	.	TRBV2	CASTMDINNSPLHF	TGTGCCAGCACCATGGACATTAATAATTCACCCCTCCACTTT
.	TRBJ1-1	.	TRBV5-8	CASSLSLTRDTEAFF	TGTGCCAGCAGCTTGAGTTTAACGCGGGACACTGAAGCTTTCTTT
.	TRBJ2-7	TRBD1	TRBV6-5	CASSDRGYEQYF	TGTGCCAGCAGTGACAGGGGCTACGAGCAGTACTTC
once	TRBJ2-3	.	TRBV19	CATEAEGAPDTQYF	TGTGCCACCGAGGCGGAGGGGGCTCCAGATACGCAGTATTTT
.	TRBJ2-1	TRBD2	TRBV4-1	CASSQGREGWFVEQFF	TGCGCCAGCAGCCAAGGGCGGGAGGGGTGGTTTGTTGAGCAGTTCTTC
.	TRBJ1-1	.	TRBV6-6	CASSYSAEMNTEAFF	TGTGCCAGCAGTTACTCGGCAGAAATGAACACTGAAGCTTTCTTT